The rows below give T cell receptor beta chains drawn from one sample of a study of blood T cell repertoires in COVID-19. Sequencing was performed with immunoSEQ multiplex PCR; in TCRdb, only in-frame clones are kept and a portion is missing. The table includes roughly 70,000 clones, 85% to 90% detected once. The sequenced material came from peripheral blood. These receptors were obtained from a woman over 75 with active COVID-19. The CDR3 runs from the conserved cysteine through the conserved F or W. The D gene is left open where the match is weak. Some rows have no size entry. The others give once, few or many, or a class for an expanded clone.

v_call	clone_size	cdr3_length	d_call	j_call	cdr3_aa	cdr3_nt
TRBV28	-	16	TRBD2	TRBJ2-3	CASSAPGLADTDTQYF	TGTGCCAGCAGTGCACCTGGACTAGCGGACACAGATACGCAGTATTTT
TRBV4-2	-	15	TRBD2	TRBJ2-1	CASSQGVLAGNEQFF	TGTGCCAGCAGCCAAGGAGTACTAGCGGGGAATGAGCAGTTCTTC
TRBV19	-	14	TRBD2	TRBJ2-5	CASSWTSAQETQYF	TGTGCCAGTAGTTGGACTAGCGCTCAAGAGACCCAGTACTTC
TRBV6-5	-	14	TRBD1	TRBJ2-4	CASSYSGGENIQYF	TGTGCCAGCAGTTACTCAGGGGGCGAAAACATTCAGTACTTC
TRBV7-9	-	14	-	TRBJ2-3	CASSRFSSADTQYF	TGTGCCAGCAGCCGTTTCTCTAGCGCAGATACGCAGTATTTT
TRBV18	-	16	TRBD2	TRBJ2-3	CASSPPVGLARGEQYF	TGTGCCAGCTCACCCCCCGTGGGACTAGCGCGGGGGGAGCAGTATTTT
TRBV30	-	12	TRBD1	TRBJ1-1	CASDRGGSEAFF	TGTGCCAGTGACAGGGGGGGATCTGAAGCTTTCTTT
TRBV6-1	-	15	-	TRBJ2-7	CASSEYQGNPGGQYF	TGTGCCAGCAGTGAATATCAGGGGAACCCCGGTGGGCAGTACTTC
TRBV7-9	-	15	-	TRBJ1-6	CASKGPTGSNSPLHF	TGTGCCAGCAAGGGACCGACAGGCTCAAATTCACCCCTCCACTTT
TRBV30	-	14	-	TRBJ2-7	CAWSIGLPDYEQYF	TGTGCCTGGAGTATCGGACTGCCGGACTACGAGCAGTACTTC
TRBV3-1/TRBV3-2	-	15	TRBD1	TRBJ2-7	CASSPRDRRFSEQYF	TGTGCCAGCAGCCCTAGGGACAGGAGGTTTTCCGAGCAGTACTTC
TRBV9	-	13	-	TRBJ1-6	CASSVQGNSPLHF	TGTGCCAGCAGCGTACAGGGGAACTCACCCCTCCACTTT
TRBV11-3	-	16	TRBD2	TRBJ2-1	CASSPGTSGEYNEQFF	TGTGCCAGCAGCCCCGGGACTAGCGGGGAATACAATGAGCAGTTCTTC
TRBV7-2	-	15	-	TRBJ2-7	CASSLWPGGSYEQYF	TGTGCCAGCAGCTTATGGCCAGGGGGGTCCTACGAGCAGTACTTC
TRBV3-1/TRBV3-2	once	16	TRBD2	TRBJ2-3	CASSQNQLAGLDTQYF	TGTGCCAGCAGCCAAAATCAGCTAGCGGGGCTAGATACGCAGTATTTT
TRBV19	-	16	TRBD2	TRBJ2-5	CASSSRAGGSQETQYF	TGTGCCAGTAGTAGCAGAGCGGGAGGATCCCAAGAGACCCAGTACTTC
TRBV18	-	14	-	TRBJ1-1	CASSLQGRNTEAFF	TGTGCCAGCTCATTACAGGGCCGGAACACTGAAGCTTTCTTT
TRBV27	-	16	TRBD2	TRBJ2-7	CASSPSGRAWSREQYF	TGTGCCAGCAGTCCGAGCGGGAGGGCCTGGTCTAGAGAGCAGTACTTC
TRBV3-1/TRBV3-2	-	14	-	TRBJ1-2	CASSQHRANYGYTF	TGTGCCAGCAGCCAACACAGAGCTAACTATGGCTACACCTTC
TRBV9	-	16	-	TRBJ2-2	CASSVGPGTNTGELFF	TGTGCCAGCAGCGTAGGTCCAGGGACGAACACCGGGGAGCTGTTTTTT
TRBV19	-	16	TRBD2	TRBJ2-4	CASSTTSGRAKNIQYF	TGTGCCAGTAGTACAACTAGCGGGAGAGCCAAAAACATTCAGTACTTC
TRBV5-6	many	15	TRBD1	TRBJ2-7	CASSPDRGSSYEQYF	TGTGCCAGCAGCCCGGACAGGGGGAGTTCCTACGAGCAGTACTTC
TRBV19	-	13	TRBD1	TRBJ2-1	CATTGTGGHEQFF	TGTGCCACAACCGGGACAGGGGGACATGAGCAGTTCTTC
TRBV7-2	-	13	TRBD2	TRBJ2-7	CASSSSGTYEQYF	TGTGCCAGCAGTTCTAGCGGCACCTACGAGCAGTACTTC
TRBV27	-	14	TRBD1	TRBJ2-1	CASSFDRGYNEQFF	TGTGCCAGCAGTTTCGACAGGGGGTACAATGAGCAGTTCTTC
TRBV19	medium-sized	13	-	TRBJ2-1	CASSMRGRNEQFF	TGTGCCAGTAGTATGCGGGGGCGGAATGAGCAGTTCTTC
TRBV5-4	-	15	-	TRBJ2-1	CASSLLQGSYNEQFF	TGTGCCAGCAGCTTGTTACAGGGCTCCTACAATGAGCAGTTCTTC
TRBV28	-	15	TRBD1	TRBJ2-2	CASTPGDRASGELFF	TGTGCCAGCACCCCTGGTGACAGGGCATCCGGGGAGCTGTTTTTT
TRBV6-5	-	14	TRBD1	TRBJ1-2	CASRTGQGRVGYTF	TGTGCCAGCAGGACGGGACAGGGGAGAGTTGGCTACACCTTC
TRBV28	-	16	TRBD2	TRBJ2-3	CASSSTSGRAVDTQYF	TGTGCCAGCAGCTCCACTAGCGGGAGGGCGGTAGATACGCAGTATTTT
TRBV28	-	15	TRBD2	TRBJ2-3	CASSSLAGRADTQYF	TGTGCCAGCAGTTCCCTAGCGGGAAGGGCAGATACGCAGTATTTT
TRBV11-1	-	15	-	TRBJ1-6	CASSLEGYDNSPLHF	TGTGCCAGCAGCTTGGAGGGCTACGATAATTCACCCCTCCACTTT
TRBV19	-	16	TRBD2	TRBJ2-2	CASSSIAGGGTGELFF	TGTGCCAGTAGTTCAATAGCGGGAGGTGGAACCGGGGAGCTGTTTTTT
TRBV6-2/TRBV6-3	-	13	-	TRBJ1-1	CASSYGGGMDAFF	TGTGCCAGCAGTTACGGCGGGGGGATGGATGCTTTCTTT
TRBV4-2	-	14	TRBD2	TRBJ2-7	CASSQPSGFHEQYF	TGTGCCAGCAGCCAACCTAGCGGGTTCCACGAGCAGTACTTC
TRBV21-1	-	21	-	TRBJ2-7	CASSNDSSGKGTSGGGHEQYF	TGTGCCAGCAGCAATGACTCCTCAGGGAAAGGGACTAGCGGGGGGGGCCACGAGCAGTACTTC
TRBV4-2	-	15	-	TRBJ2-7	CASSQERVRVPEQYF	TGTGCCAGCAGCCAAGAACGGGTCAGGGTACCCGAGCAGTACTTC
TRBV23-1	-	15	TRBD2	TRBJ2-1	CASSQSISGNLEQFF	TGCGCCAGCAGTCAATCAATAAGCGGGAACCTTGAGCAGTTCTTC
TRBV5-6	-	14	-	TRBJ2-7	CASSLAGFSYEQYF	TGTGCCAGCAGCCTGGCAGGGTTCTCCTACGAGCAGTACTTC
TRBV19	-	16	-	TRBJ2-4	CASTPSYPLAKNIQYF	TGTGCCAGTACCCCTTCTTACCCACTAGCCAAAAACATTCAGTACTTC
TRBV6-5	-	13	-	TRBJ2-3	CAAQVRGTDTQYF	TGTGCCGCCCAGGTTAGGGGGACAGATACGCAGTATTTT
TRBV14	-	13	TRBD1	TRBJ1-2	CASSADRDYGYTF	TGTGCCAGCAGCGCCGACAGGGACTATGGCTACACCTTC
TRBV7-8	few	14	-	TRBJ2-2	CASSPDRNTGELFF	TGTGCCAGCAGCCCGGACAGGAACACCGGGGAGCTGTTTTTT
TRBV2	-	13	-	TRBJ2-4	CASSLALGNIQYF	TGTGCCAGCAGTCTAGCGTTGGGAAACATTCAGTACTTC
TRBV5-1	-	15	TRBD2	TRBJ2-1	CASRTSPFLYNEQFF	TGCGCCAGCAGGACTAGCCCCTTTCTTTACAATGAGCAGTTCTTC
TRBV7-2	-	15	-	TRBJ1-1	CASSLLGRGGSEAFF	TGTGCCAGCAGCTTATTGGGCCGGGGTGGATCTGAAGCTTTCTTT
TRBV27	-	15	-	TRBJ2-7	CASRGDFYSSYEQYF	TGTGCCAGCAGAGGCGACTTCTATAGCTCCTACGAGCAGTACTTC
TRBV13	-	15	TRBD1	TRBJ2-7	CASSQAGTGPYEQYF	TGTGCCAGCAGCCAAGCCGGGACAGGGCCCTACGAGCAGTACTTC
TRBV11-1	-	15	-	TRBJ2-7	CASSLVGGSPYEQYF	TGTGCCAGCAGCTTAGTAGGAGGATCCCCCTACGAGCAGTACTTC
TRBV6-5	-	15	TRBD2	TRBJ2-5	CASSYSQLAGGTQYF	TGTGCCAGCAGTTACTCCCAGCTAGCGGGTGGTACCCAGTACTTC
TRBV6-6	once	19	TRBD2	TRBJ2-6	CASSRGPSGSFSGANVLTF	TGTGCCAGCAGTCGCGGCCCTAGCGGGAGCTTTTCTGGGGCCAACGTCCTGACTTTC
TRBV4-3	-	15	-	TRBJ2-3	CASSQWGGQSDTQYF	TGCGCCAGCAGCCAATGGGGAGGCCAGTCAGATACGCAGTATTTT
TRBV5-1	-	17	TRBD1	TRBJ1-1	CASSSPGQGPRYTEAFF	TGCGCCAGCAGCTCTCCGGGACAGGGCCCCCGTTACACTGAAGCTTTCTTT